Sequencing of this TCR beta chain was carried out in a study of pediatric ulcerative colitis. Broader study findings: In rectum, acute severe colitis had expanded clones and less diversity. Ulcerative colitis patients shared more blood-rectal clones than controls.

From germline, CDR1 is SGHNT and CDR2 YENEEA. Deletions cut 5 bases from V and 3 bases from J, with 14 bases between. This CDR3 contains 15 residues. Up to 500,000 reads were sequenced per sample. Some clones are missing from TCRdb's copy, which holds only in-frame ones; the method was immunoSEQ multiplex PCR. Among some 60,000 clones, over 70% were seen once, and the ten largest hold roughly 5.2%. As to this clone: Its cognate antigen is unknown.

This sequence originates from a boy aged 10-17 years with moderate ulcerative colitis. The sequenced material came from blood. The chain joins TRBV11-3 to TRBJ2-1; D could derive from TRBD1 or TRBD2 (5 bases each). The CDR3 DNA is TGTGCCAGCAGCCCTGGGGGACCCTACTACAATGAGCAGTTCTTC. It is translated as CASSPGGPYYNEQFF.